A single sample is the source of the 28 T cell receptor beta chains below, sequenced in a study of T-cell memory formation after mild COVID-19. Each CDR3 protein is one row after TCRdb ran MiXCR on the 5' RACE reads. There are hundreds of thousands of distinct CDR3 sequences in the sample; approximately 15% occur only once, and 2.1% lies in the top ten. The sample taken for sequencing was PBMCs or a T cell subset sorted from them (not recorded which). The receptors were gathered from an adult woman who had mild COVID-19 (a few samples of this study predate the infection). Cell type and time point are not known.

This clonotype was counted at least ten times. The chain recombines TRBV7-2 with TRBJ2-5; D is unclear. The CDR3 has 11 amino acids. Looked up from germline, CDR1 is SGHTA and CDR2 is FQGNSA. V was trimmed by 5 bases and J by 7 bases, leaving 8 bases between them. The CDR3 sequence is CASSPSVTQYF. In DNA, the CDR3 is TGTGCCAGCAGCCCCTCGGTGACCCAGTACTTC.

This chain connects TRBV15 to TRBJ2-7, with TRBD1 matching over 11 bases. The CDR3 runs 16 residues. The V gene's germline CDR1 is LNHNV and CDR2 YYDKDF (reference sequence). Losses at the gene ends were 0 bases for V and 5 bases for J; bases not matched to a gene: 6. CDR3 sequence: CATSRDLWTGGDEQYF. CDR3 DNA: TGTGCCACCAGCAGAGATCTATGGACAGGGGGCGACGAGCAGTACTTC. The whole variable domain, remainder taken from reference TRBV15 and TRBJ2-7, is DAMVIQNPRYQVTQFGKPVTLSCSQTLNHNVMYWYQQKSSQAPKLLFHYYDKDFNNEADTPDNFQSRRPNTSFCFLDIRSPGLGDTAMYLCATSRDLWTGGDEQYFGPGTRLTVT.

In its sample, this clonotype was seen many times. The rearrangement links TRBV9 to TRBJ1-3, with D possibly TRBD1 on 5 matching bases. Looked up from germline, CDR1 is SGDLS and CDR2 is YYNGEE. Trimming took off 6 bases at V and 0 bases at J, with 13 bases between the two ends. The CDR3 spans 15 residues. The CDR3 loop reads CASNAGDDSGNTIYF. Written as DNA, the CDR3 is TGTGCCAGCAACGCTGGGGACGACTCTGGAAACACCATATATTTT.

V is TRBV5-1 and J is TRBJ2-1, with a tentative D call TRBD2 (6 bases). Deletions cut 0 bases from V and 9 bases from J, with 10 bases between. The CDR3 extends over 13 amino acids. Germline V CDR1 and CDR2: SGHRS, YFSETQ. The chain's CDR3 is CASSLAGGTEQFF. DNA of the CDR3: TGCGCCAGCAGCTTGGCCGGCGGGACTGAGCAGTTCTTC.

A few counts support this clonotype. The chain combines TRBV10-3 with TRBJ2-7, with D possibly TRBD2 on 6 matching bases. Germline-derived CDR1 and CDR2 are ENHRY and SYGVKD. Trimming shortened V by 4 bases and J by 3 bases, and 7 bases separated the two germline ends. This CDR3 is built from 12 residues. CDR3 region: CAISVTSYEQYF. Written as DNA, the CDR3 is TGTGCCATCAGTGTGACTAGCTACGAGCAGTACTTC.

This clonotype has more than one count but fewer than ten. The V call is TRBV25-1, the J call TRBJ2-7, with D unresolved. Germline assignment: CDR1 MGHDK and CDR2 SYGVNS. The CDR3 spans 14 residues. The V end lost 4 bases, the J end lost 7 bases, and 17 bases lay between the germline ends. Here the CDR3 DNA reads TGTGCCAGCAGTGCAGATCCCTGGGGTAGGGAGCAGTACTTC. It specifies CASSADPWGREQYF.

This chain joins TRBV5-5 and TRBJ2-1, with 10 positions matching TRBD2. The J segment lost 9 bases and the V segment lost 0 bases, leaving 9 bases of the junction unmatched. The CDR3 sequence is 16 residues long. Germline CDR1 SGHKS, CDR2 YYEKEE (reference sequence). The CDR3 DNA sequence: TGTGCCAGCAGCTTGGGGCTAGCGGGAGAATTCTTTGAGCAGTTCTTC. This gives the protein CASSLGLAGEFFEQFF.

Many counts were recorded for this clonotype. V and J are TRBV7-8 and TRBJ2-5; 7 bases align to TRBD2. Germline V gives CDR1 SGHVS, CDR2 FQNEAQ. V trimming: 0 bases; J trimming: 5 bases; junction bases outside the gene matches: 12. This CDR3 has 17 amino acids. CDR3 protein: CASSLAQARGLRETQYF. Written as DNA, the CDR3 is TGTGCCAGCAGCTTAGCGCAGGCTAGGGGACTAAGGGAGACCCAGTACTTC.

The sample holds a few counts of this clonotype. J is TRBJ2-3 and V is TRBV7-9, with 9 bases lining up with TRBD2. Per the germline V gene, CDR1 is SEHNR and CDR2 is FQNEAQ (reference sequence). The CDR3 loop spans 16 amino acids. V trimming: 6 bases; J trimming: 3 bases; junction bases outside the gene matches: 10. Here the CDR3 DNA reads TGTGCCAGCAGTATAAGACTAGCGGTACCTACAGATACGCAGTATTTT. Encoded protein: CASSIRLAVPTDTQYF.

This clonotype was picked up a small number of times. In nucleotides, the CDR3 is TGTGCCAGCAGCATCCTTCCGGGACAGCGAAATGAAAAACTGTTTTTT. Protein: CASSILPGQRNEKLFF. The chain combines TRBV4-2 with TRBJ1-4; 7 bases agree with TRBD1. The CDR3 totals 16 residues. Trimming at V came to 5 bases and at J to 5 bases, leaving 11 bases not matched to a gene. From germline, CDR1 is LGHNA and CDR2 YNFKEQ.

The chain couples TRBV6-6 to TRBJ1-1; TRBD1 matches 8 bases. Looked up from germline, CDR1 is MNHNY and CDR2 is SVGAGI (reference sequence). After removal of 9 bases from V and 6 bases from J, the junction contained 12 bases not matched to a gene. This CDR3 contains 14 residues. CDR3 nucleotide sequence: TGTGCCAGTAAGGACAGGGACGACGGGGCTGAAGCTTTCTTT. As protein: CASKDRDDGAEAFF.

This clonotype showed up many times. As DNA, the CDR3 is TGCGCCACCACATCAGCGGGGAAGACCTACAATGAGCAGTTCTTC. The encoded protein is CATTSAGKTYNEQFF. The rearrangement uses TRBV5-1 and TRBJ2-1; 7 bases are shared with TRBD2. The CDR3 extends over 15 amino acids. CDR1 is SGHRS and CDR2 is YFSETQ in the germline V gene. After removal of 9 bases from V and 2 bases from J, the junction contained 11 bases not matched to a gene.

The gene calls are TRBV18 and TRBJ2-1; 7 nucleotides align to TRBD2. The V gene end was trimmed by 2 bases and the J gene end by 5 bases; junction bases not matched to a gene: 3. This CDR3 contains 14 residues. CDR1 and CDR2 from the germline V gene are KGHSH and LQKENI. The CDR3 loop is CASSPGLADNEQFF. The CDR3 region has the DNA TGTGCCAGCTCACCAGGGCTAGCGGACAATGAGCAGTTCTTC.

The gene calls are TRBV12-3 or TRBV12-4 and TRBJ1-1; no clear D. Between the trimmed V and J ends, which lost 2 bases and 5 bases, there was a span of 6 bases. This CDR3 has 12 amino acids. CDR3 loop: CASSLYRTEAFF. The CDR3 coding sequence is TGTGCCAGCAGTTTATATCGGACTGAAGCTTTCTTT.

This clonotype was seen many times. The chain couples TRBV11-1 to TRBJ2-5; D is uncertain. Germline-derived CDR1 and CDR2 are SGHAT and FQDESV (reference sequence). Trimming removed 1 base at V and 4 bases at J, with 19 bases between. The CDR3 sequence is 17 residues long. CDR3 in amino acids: CASSLVGWSLNGETQYF. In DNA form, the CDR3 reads TGTGCCAGCAGCTTAGTCGGTTGGAGTTTGAACGGAGAGACCCAGTACTTC. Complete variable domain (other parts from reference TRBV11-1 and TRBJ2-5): EAEVAQSPRYKITEKSQAVAFWCDPISGHATLYWYRQILGQGPELLVQFQDESVVDDSQLPKDRFSAERLKGVDSTLKIQPAELGDSAMYLCASSLVGWSLNGETQYFGPGTRLLVL.

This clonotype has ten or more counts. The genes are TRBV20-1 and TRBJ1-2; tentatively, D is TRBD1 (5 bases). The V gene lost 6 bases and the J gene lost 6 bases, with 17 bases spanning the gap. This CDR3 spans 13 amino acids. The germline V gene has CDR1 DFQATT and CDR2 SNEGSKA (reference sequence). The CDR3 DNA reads TGCAGTGCCCCGGTCGGAGGGGTGGATGGCTACACCTTC. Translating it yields CSAPVGGVDGYTF.

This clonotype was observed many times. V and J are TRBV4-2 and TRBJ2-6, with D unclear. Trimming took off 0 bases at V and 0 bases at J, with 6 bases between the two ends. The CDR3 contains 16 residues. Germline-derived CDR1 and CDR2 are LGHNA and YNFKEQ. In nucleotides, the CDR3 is TGTGCCAGCAGCCAAGACAGGACCTCTGGGGCCAACGTCCTGACTTTC. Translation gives CASSQDRTSGANVLTF.

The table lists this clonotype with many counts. The DNA for the CDR3 is TGCAGTGCTAGACTTCGGCCTACTAGCAGGGCAGATACGCAGTATTTT. Translated: CSARLRPTSRADTQYF. This chain uses TRBV20-1 with TRBJ2-3; a weak D match, TRBD2 (6 bases). The CDR3 is 16 amino acids. Trimming took off 2 bases at V and 4 bases at J, with 19 bases between the two ends. Germline V gene data show CDR1 as DFQATT and CDR2 as SNEGSKA (reference sequence).

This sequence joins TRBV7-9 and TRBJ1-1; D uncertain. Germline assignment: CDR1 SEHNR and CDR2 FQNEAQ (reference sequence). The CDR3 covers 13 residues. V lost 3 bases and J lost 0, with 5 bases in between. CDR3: CASSFSVNTEAFF. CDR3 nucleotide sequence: TGTGCCAGCAGCTTCTCGGTGAACACTGAAGCTTTCTTT.

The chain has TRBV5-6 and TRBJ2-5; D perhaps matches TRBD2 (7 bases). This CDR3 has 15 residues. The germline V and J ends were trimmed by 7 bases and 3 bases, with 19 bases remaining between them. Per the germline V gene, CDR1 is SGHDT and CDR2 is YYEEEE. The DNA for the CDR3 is TGTGCCAGCGGCCGTCCGGGGGGCCCAAAAGAGACCCAGTACTTC. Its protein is CASGRPGGPKETQYF. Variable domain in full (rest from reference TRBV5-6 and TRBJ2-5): DAGVTQSPTHLIKTRGQQVTLRCSPKSGHDTVSWYQQALGQGPQFIFQYYEEEERQRGNFPDRFSGHQFPNYSSELNVNALLLGDSALYLCASGRPGGPKETQYFGPGTRLLVL.

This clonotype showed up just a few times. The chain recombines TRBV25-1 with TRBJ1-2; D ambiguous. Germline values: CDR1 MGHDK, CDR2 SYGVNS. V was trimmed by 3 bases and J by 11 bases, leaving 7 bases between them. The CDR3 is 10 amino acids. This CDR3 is CASSDGYYTF. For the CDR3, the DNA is TGTGCCAGCAGTGATGGGTATTACACCTTC.

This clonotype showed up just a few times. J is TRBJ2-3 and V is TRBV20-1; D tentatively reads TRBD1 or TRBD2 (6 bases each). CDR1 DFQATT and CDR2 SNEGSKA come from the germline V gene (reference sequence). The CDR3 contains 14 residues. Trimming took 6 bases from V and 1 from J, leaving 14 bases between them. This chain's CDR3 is CSASEGGGTDTQYF. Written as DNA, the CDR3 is TGCAGTGCGTCCGAGGGGGGAGGCACAGATACGCAGTATTTT.

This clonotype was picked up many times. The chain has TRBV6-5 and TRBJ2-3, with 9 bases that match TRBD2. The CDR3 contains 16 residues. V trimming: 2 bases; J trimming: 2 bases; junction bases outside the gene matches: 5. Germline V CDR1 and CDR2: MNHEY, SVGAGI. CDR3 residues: CASSYRRGGATDTQYF. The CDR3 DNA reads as TGTGCCAGCAGTTACAGACGCGGGGGGGCCACAGATACGCAGTATTTT.

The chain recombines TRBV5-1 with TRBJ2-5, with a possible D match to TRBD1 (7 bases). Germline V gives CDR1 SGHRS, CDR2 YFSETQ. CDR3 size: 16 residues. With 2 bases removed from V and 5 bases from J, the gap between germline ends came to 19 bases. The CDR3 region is CASSFTGAGIGETQYF. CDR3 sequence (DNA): TGCGCCAGCAGCTTCACAGGGGCGGGGATTGGTGAGACCCAGTACTTC.

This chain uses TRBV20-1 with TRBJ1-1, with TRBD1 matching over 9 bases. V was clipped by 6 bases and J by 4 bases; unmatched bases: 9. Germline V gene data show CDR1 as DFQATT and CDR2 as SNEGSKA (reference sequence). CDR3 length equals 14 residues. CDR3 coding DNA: TGCAGTGCATCGCACAGGGGGCTGGGCACTGAAGCTTTCTTT. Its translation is CSASHRGLGTEAFF.

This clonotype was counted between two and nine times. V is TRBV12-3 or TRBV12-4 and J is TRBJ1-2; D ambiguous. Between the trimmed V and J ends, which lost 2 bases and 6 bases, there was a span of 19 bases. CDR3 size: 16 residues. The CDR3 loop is CASSLKAGLVVNGYTF. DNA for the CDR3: TGTGCCAGCAGTTTAAAGGCTGGGTTGGTGGTGAATGGCTACACCTTC.

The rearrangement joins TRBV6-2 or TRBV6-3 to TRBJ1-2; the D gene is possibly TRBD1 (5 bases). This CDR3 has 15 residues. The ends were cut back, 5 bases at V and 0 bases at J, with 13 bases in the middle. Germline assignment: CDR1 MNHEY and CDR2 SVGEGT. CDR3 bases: TGTGCCAGCAGTGGGACTGGAGCAGCTAACTATGGCTACACCTTC. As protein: CASSGTGAANYGYTF.

This chain's CDR3 is CASSAGGVETQYF. The DNA of the CDR3 is TGTGCCAGCAGCGCCGGGGGGGTGGAGACCCAGTACTTC. This chain connects TRBV7-9 to TRBJ2-5; 8 bases agree with TRBD2. Per the germline V gene, CDR1 is SEHNR and CDR2 is FQNEAQ (reference sequence). The CDR3 is 13 residues long. With V trimmed by 5 bases and J by 5 bases, 4 bases remained unmatched.